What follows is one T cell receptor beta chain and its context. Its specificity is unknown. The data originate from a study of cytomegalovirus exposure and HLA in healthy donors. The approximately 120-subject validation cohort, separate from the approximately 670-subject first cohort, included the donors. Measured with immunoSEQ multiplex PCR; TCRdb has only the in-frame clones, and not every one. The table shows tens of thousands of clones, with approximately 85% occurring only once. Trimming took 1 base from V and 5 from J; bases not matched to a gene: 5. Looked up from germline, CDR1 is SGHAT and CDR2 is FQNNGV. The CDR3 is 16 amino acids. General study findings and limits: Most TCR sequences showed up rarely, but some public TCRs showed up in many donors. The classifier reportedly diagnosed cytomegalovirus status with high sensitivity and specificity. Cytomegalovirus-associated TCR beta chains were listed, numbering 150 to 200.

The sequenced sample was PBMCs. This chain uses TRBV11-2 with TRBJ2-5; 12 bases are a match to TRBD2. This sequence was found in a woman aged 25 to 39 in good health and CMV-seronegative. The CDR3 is CASSLVTSGSRETQYF. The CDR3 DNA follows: TGTGCCAGCAGCTTAGTGACTAGCGGGAGTAGGGAGACCCAGTACTTC.